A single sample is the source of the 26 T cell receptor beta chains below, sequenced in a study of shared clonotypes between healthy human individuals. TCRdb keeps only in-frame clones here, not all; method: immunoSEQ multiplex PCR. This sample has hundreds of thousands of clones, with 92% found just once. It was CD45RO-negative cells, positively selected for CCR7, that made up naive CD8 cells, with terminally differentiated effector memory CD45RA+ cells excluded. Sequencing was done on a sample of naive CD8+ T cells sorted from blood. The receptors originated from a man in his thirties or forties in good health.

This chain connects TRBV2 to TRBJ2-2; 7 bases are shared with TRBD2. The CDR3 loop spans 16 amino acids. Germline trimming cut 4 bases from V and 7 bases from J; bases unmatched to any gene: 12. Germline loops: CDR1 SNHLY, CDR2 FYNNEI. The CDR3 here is CASSALADTRDGELFF. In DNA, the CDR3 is TGTGCCAGCAGTGCCCTAGCGGACACACGAGACGGGGAGCTGTTTTTT.

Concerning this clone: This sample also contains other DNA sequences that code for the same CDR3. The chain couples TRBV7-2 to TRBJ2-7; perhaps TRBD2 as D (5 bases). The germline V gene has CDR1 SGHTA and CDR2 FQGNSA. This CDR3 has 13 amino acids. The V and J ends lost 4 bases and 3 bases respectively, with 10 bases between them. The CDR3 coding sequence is TGTGCCAGCAGCTCCGGACTTGGCTACGAGCAGTACTTC. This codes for CASSSGLGYEQYF.

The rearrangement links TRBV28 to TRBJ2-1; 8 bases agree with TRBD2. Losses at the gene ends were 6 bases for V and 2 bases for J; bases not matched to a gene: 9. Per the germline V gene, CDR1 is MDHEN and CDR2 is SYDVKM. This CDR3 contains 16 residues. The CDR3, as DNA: TGTGCCAGCAGCCGACGCGGGGGGCGCGCCTACAATGAGCAGTTCTTC. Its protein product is CASSRRGGRAYNEQFF. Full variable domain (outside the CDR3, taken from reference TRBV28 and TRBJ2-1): DVKVTQSSRYLVKRTGEKVFLECVQDMDHENMFWYRQDPGLGLRLIYFSYDVKMKEKGDIPEGYSVSREKKERFSLILESASTNQTSMYLCASSRRGGRAYNEQFFGPGTRLTVL.

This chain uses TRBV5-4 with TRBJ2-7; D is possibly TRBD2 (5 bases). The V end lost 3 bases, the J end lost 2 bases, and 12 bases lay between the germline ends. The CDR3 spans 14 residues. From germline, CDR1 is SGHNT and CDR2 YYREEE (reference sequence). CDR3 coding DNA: TGTGCCAGCAGCTACGGGGTCGGTGCCTACGAGCAGTACTTC. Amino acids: CASSYGVGAYEQYF.

This CDR3 reads CASGNGERPYEQYF. The CDR3 bases are TGTGCCAGCGGGAATGGGGAACGACCCTACGAGCAGTACTTC. V is TRBV27 and J is TRBJ2-7; D remains unclear. This CDR3 contains 14 residues. CDR1 and CDR2 (germline): MNHEY, SMNVEV (reference sequence). The ends were cut back, 8 bases at V and 2 bases at J, with 16 bases in the middle.

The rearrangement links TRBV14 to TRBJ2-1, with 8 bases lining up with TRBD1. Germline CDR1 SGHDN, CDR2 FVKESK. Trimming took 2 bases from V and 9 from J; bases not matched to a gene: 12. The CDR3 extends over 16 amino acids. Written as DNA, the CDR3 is TGTGCCAGCAGCCAACCCGGGACAGGTGTCAAATCTGAGCAGTTCTTC. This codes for CASSQPGTGVKSEQFF.

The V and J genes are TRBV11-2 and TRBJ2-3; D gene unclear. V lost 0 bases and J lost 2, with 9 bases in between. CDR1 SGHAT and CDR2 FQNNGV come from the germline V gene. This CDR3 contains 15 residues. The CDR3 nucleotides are TGTGCCAGCAGCTTAGAGGGCAGCATCACAGATACGCAGTATTTT. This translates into CASSLEGSITDTQYF.

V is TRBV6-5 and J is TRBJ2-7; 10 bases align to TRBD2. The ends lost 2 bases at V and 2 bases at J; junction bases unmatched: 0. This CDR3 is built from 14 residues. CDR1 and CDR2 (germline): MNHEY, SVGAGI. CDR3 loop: CASSYGLAAYEQYF. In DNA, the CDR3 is TGTGCCAGCAGTTACGGACTAGCGGCCTACGAGCAGTACTTC.

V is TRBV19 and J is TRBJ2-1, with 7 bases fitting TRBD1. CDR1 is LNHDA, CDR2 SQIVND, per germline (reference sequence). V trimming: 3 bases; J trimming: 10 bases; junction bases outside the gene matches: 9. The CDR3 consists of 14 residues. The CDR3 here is CASSMTSQGREQFF. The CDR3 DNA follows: TGTGCCAGTAGTATGACCTCACAGGGGCGGGAGCAGTTCTTC.

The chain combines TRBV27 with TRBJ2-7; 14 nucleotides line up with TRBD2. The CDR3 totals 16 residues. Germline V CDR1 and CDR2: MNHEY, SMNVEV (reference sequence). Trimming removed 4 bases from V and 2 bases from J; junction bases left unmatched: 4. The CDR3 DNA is TGTGCCAGCAGTTCCGGACTAGCGGGAGGTGCCTACGAGCAGTACTTC. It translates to CASSSGLAGGAYEQYF.

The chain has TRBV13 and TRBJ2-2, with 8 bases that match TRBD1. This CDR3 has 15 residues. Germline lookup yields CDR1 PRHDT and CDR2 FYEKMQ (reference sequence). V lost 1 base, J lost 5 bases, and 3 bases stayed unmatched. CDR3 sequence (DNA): TGTGCCAGCAGCTTAGCAGGGGGCGCGACCGGGGAGCTGTTTTTT. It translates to CASSLAGGATGELFF.

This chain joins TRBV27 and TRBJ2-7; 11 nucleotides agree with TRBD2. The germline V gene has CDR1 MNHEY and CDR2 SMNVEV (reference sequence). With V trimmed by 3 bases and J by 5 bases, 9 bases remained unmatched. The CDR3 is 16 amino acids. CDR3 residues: CASSFGPTSGRNEQYF. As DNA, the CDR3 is TGTGCCAGCAGTTTCGGCCCCACTAGCGGGAGAAACGAGCAGTACTTC.

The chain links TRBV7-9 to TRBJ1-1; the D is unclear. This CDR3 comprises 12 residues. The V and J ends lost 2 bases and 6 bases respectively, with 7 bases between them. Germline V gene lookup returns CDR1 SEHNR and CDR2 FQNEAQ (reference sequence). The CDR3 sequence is CASSLTHPEAFF. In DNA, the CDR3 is TGTGCCAGCAGCTTAACCCATCCTGAAGCTTTCTTT.

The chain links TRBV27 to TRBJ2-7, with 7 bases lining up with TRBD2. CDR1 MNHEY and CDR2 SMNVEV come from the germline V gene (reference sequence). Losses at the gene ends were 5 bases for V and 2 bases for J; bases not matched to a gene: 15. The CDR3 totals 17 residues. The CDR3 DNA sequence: TGTGCCAGCAGTCTAATCGCGGGAGTATCCTTCCCCTACGAGCAGTACTTC. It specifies CASSLIAGVSFPYEQYF.

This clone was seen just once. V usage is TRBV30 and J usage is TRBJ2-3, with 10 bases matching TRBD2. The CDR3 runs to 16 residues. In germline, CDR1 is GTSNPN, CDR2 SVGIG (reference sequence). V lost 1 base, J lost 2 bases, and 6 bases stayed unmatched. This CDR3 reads CAWSDGTSVSTDTQYF. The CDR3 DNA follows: TGTGCCTGGAGTGACGGGACTAGCGTCTCCACAGATACGCAGTATTTT.

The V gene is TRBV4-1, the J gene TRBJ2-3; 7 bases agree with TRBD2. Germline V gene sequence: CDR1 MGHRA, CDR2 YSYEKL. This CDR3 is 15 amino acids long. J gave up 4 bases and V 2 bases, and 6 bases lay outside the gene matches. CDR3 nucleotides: TGCGCCAGCAGCCAACGACTAGCCGGGGCAGATACGCAGTATTTT. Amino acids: CASSQRLAGADTQYF.

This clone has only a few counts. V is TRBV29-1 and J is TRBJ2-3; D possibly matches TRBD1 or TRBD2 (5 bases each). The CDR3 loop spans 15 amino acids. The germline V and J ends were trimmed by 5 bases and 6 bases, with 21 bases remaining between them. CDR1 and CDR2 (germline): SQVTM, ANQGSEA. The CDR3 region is CSVLGGSRDGDTQYF. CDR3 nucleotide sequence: TGCAGCGTTTTAGGAGGATCCCGGGACGGGGATACGCAGTATTTT.

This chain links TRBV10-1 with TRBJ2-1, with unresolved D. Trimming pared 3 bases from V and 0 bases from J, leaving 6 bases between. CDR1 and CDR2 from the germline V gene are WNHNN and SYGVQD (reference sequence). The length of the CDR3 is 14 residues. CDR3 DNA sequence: TGCGCCAGCAGTGAAGGTAGCTCCTACAATGAGCAGTTCTTC. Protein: CASSEGSSYNEQFF.

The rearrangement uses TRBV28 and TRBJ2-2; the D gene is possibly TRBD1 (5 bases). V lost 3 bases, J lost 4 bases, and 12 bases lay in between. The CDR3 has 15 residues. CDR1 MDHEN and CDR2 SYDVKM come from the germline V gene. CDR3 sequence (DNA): TGTGCCAGCAGTTTTGGGGTCAGGGCCACCGGGGAGCTGTTTTTT. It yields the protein CASSFGVRATGELFF.

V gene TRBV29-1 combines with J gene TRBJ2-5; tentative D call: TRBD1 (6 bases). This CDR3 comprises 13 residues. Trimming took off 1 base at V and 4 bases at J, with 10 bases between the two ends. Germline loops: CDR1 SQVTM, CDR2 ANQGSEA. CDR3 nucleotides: TGCAGCGTTGAAGCCAGGGGCGGAGAGACCCAGTACTTC. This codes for CSVEARGGETQYF.

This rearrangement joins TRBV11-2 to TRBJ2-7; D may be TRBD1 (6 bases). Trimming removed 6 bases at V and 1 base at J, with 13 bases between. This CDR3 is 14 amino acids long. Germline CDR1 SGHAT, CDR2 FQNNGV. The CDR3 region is CASSHTGLSYEQYF. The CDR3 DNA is TGTGCCAGCAGTCACACAGGGCTATCCTACGAGCAGTACTTC.

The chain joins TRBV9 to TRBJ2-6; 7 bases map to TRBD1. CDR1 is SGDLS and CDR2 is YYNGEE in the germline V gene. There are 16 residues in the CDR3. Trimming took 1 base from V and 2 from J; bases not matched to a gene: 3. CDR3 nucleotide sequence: TGTGCCAGCAGCGTACACAGGGGAACTGGGGCCAACGTCCTGACTTTC. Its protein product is CASSVHRGTGANVLTF.

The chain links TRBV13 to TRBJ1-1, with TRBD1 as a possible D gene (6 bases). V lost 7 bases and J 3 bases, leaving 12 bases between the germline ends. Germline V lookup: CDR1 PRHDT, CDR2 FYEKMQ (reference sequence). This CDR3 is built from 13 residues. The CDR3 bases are TGTGCCAGCACCCCACAGGGAGACACTGAAGCTTTCTTT. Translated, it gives CASTPQGDTEAFF.

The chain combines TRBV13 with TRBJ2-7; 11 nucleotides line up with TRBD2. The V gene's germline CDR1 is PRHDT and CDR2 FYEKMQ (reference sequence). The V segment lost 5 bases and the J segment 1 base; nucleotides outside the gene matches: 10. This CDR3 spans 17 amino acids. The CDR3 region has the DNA TGTGCCAGCAGCCCGGGGCCTAGCGGGAGGCAGTCCTACGAGCAGTACTTC. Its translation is CASSPGPSGRQSYEQYF.

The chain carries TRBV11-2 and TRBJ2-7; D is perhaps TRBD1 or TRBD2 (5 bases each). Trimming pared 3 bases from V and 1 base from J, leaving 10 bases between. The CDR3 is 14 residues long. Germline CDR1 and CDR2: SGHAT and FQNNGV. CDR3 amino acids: CASSLGRESYEQYF. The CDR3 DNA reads TGTGCCAGCAGCTTGGGACGAGAGTCCTACGAGCAGTACTTC.

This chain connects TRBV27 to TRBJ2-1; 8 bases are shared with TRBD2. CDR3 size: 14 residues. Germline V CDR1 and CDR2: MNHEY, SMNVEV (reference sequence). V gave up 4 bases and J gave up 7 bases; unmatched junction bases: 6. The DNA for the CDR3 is TGTGCCAGCAGTTCGGGACTAGGGGTAAATGAGCAGTTCTTC. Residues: CASSSGLGVNEQFF.